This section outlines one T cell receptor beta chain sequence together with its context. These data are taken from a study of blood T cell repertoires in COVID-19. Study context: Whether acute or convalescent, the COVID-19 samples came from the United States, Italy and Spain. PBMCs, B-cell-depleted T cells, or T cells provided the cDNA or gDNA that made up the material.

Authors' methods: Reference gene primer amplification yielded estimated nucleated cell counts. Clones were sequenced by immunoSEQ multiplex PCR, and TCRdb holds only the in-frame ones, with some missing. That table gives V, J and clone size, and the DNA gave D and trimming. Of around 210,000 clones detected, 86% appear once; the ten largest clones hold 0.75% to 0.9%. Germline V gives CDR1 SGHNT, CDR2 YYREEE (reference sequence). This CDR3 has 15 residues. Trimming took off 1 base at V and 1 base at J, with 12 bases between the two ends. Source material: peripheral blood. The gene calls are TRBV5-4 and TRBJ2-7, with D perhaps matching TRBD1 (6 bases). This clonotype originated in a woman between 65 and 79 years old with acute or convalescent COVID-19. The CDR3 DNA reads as TGTGCCAGCAGCTTGATTGGTCAGGGGTCCTACGAGCAGTACTTC. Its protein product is CASSLIGQGSYEQYF.